This paragraph reports one TCR beta chain. This CDR3 comprises 15 residues. The V and J ends lost 7 bases and 4 bases, in that order; junction bases with no gene match: 7. Looked up from germline, CDR1 is ENHRY and CDR2 is SYGVKD. In TCRdb, the RT-PCR reads were re-called with MiXCR into one record per CDR3 protein. The sample has about 57,000 distinct CDR3 sequences, 10% to 15% seen once. These data are taken from a study of patients and donors after allogeneic stem cell transplantation. Material for sequencing was blood, either unsorted or a sorted T cell fraction (not recorded which). The origin of this receptor is a human donor who was either an allogeneic HSCT recipient or a stem cell or donor lymphocyte infusion donor (not recorded which). It is not recorded whose cells these are; they may come from a transplant donor. The gene calls are TRBV10-3 and TRBJ2-3; 11 nucleotides align to TRBD2. The DNA for the CDR3 is TGTGCCATCACCGGACTAGCGGGCGGGGCAGATACGCAGTATTTT. This sequence encodes CAITGLAGGADTQYF.